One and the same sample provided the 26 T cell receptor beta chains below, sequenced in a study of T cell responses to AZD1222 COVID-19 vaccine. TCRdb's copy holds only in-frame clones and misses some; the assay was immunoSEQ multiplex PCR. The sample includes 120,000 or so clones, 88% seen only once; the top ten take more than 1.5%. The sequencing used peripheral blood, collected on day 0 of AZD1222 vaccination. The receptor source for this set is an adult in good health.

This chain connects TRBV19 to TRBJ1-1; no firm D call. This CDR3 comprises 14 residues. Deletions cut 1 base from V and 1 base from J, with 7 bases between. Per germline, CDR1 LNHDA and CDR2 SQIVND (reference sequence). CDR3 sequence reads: CASSIVAGNTEAFF. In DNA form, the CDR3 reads TGTGCCAGTAGTATAGTGGCAGGGAACACTGAAGCTTTCTTT.

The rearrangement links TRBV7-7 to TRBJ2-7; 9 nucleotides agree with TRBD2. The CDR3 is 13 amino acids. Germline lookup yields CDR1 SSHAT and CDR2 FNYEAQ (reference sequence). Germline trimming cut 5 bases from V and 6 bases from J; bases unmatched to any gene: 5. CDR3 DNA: TGTGCCAGCAGCGCTAGCGGGGTTCGCGAGCAGTACTTC. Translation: CASSASGVREQYF.

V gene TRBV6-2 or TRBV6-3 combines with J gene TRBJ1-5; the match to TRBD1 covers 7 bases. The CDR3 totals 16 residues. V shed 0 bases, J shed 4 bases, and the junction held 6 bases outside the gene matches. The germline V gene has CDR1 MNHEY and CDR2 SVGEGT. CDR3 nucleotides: TGTGCCAGCAGTTACTCGCTGAGGACAGGTAATCAGCCCCAGCATTTT. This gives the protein CASSYSLRTGNQPQHF.

The CDR3 nucleotides are TGTGCCAGCAGTCCCCAGACAGGGTCAAGGAACACTGAAGCTTTCTTT. Protein: CASSPQTGSRNTEAFF. This sequence joins TRBV27 and TRBJ1-1, with TRBD1 matching 7 bases. CDR1 MNHEY and CDR2 SMNVEV come from the germline V gene (reference sequence). This CDR3 region has 16 residues. Unmatched junction bases numbered 10, after V lost 5 bases and J lost 1 base.

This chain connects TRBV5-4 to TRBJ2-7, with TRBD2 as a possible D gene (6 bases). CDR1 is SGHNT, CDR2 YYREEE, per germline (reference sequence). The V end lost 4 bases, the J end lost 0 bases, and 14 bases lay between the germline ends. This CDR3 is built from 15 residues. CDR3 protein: CASSPGGTLSYEQYF. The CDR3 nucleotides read TGTGCCAGCAGCCCAGGAGGGACCCTCTCCTACGAGCAGTACTTC.

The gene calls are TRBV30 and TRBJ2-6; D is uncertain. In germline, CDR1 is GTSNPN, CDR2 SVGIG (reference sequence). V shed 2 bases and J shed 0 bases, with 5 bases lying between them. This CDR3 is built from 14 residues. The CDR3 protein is CAWSKTSGANVLTF. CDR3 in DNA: TGTGCCTGGAGTAAGACCTCTGGGGCCAACGTCCTGACTTTC. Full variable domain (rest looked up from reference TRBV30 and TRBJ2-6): SQTIHQWPATLVQPVGSPLSLECTVEGTSNPNLYWYRQAAGRGLQLLFYSVGIGQISSEVPQNLSASRPQDRQFILSSKKLLLSDSGFYLCAWSKTSGANVLTFGAGSRLTVL.

The CDR3 DNA follows: TGTGCCAGCAGCCAAAAGGGGATCGGTGAAAAACTGTTTTTT. This encodes CASSQKGIGEKLFF. This chain joins TRBV3-1 (or the pseudogene TRBV3-2) and TRBJ1-4, with TRBD1 as a possible D gene (5 bases). The germline V gene encodes CDR1 LGHDT and CDR2 YNNKEL (reference sequence). Trimming pared 2 bases from V and 7 bases from J, leaving 11 bases between. This CDR3 has 14 amino acids.

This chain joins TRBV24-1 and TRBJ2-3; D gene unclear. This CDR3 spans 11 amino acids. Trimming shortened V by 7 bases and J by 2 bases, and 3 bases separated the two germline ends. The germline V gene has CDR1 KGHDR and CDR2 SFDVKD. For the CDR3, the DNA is TGTGCCACCAGCGACACAGATACGCAGTATTTT. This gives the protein CATSDTDTQYF.

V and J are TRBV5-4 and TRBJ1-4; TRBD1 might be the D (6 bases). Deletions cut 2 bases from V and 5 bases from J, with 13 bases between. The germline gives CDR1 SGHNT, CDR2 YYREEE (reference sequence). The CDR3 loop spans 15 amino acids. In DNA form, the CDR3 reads TGTGCCAGCAGCTTAACCGGGACACGGAATGAAAAACTGTTTTTT. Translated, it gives CASSLTGTRNEKLFF.

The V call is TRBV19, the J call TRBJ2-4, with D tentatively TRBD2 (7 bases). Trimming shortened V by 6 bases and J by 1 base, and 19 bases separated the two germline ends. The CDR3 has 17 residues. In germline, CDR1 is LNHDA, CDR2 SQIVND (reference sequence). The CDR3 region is CASRKDPGGTAKNIQYF. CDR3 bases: TGTGCCAGTAGAAAAGATCCGGGGGGCACGGCCAAAAACATTCAGTACTTC.

The CDR3 DNA reads TGTGCCAGCAGCTCAGGGACAGGGCAGGGCTACACCTTC. Amino acid sequence: CASSSGTGQGYTF. The V and J genes are TRBV7-2 and TRBJ1-2, with TRBD1 identical over 9 bases. The CDR3 runs 13 residues. V dropped 4 bases and J dropped 8; count of bases not matched to a gene: 5. The germline V gene encodes CDR1 SGHTA and CDR2 FQGNSA. The full variable domain, its missing parts supplied by reference TRBV7-2 and TRBJ1-2, is GAGVSQSPSNKVTEKGKDVELRCDPISGHTALYWYRQSLGQGLEFLIYFQGNSAPDKSGLPSDRFSAERTGGSVSTLTIQRTQQEDSAVYLCASSSGTGQGYTFGSGTRLTVV.

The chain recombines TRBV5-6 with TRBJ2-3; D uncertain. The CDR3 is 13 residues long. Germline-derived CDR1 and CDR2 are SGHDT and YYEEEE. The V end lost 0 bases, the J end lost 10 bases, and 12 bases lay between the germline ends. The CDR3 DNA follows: TGTGCCAGCAGCTTGGCACAGAGTAAAGCGCAGTATTTT. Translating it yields CASSLAQSKAQYF.

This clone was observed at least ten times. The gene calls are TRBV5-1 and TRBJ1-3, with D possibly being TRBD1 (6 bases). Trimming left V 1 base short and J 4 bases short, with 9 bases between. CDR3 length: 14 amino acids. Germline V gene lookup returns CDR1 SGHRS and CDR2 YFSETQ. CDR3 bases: TGCGCCAGCAGCTTGAGTACAGGGGGAAACACCATATATTTT. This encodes CASSLSTGGNTIYF.

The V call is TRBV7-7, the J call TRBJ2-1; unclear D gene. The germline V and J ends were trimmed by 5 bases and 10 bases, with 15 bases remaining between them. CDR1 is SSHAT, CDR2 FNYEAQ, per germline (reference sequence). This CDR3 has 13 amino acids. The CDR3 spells CASSPQLVDEQFF. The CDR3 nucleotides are TGTGCCAGCAGCCCCCAATTAGTAGACGAGCAGTTCTTC.

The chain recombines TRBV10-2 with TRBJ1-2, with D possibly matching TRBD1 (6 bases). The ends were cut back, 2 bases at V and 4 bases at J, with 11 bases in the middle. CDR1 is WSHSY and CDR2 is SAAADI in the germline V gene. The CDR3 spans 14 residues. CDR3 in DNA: TGCGCCAGCAGTGAGCCACAGGGATTCTATGGCTACACCTTC. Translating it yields CASSEPQGFYGYTF.

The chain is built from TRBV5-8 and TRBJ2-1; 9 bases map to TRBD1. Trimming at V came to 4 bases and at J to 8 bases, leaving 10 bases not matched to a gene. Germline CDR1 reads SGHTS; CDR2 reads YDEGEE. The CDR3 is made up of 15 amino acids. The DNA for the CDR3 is TGTGCCAGCAGCCCCACCGGGACAGGGAGGGATGAGCAGTTCTTC. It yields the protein CASSPTGTGRDEQFF.

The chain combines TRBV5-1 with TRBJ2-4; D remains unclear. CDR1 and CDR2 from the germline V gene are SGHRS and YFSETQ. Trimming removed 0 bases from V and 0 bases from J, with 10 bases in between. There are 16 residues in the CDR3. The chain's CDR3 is CASSLGIDLAKNIQYF. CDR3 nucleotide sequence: TGCGCCAGCAGCTTGGGCATCGACCTAGCCAAAAACATTCAGTACTTC.

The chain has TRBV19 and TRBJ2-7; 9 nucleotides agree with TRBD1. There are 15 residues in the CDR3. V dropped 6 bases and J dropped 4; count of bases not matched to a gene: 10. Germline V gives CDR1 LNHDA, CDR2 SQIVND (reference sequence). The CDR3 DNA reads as TGTGCCAGTAGGGGGACAGGGCGATATGGATACGAGCAGTACTTC. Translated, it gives CASRGTGRYGYEQYF.

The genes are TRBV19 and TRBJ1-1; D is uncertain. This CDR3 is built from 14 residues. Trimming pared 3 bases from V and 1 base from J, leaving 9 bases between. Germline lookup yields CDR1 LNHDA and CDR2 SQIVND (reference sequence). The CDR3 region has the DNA TGTGCCAGTAGTATTTCGACTGGGAACACTGAAGCTTTCTTT. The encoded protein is CASSISTGNTEAFF.

Here the CDR3 DNA reads TGCGCCAGCAGCCCGGGAGACGCAGATAATTCACCCCTCCACTTT. It yields the protein CASSPGDADNSPLHF. The gene calls are TRBV5-1 and TRBJ1-6; no definite D call. The CDR3 has 15 amino acids. CDR1 and CDR2 from the germline V gene are SGHRS and YFSETQ. V shed 4 bases and J shed 5 bases, with 13 bases lying between them.

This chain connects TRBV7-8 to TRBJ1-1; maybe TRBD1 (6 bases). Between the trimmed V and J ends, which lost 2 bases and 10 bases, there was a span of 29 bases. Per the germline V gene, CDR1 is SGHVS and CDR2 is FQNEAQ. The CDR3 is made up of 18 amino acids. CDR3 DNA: TGTGCCAGCAGCTTAAGGGATTCCCCCGGACAGACTACAATAGGAGCTTTCTTT. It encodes CASSLRDSPGQTTIGAFF.

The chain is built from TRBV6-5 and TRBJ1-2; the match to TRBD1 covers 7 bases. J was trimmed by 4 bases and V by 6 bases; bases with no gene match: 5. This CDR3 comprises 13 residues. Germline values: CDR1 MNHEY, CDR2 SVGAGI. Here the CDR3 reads CASRLGQSYGYTF. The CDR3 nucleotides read TGTGCCAGCAGATTGGGACAGAGCTATGGCTACACCTTC.

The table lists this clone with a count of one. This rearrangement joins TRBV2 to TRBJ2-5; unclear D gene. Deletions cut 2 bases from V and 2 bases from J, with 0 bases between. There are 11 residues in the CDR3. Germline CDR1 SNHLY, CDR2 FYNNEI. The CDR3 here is CASSEQETQYF. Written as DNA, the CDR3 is TGTGCCAGCAGTGAACAAGAGACCCAGTACTTC.

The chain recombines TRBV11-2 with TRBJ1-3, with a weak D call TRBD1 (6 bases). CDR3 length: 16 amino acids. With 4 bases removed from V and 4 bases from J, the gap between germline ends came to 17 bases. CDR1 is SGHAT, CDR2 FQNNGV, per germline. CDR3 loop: CASSSTTPGTGNTIYF. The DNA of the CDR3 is TGTGCCAGCAGCTCCACTACACCCGGGACAGGAAACACCATATATTTT.

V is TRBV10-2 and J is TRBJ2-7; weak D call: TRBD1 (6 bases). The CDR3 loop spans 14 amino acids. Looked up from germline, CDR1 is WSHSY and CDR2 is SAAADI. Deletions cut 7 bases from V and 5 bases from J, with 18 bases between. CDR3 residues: CASTSAGAIHEQYF. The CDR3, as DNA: TGCGCCAGCACCTCGGCAGGGGCTATCCACGAGCAGTACTTC.

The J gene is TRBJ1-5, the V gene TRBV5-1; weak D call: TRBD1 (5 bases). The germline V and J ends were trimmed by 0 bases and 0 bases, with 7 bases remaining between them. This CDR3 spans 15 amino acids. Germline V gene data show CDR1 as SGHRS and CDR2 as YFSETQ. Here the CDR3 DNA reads TGCGCCAGCAGCTTGGAGGGGTATAGCAATCAGCCCCAGCATTTT. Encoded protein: CASSLEGYSNQPQHF. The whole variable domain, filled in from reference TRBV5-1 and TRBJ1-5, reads KAGVTQTPRYLIKTRGQQVTLSCSPISGHRSVSWYQQTPGQGLQFLFEYFSETQRNKGNFPGRFSGRQFSNSRSEMNVSTLELGDSALYLCASSLEGYSNQPQHFGDGTRLSIL.